This paragraph reports one T cell receptor (beta chain). Its antigen is not identified. These data originate in a study of T cell responses to AZD1222 COVID-19 vaccine. Study results and caveats: Baseline serostatus was positive in only six AZD1222 recipients. Reportedly, close to half of spike-specific TCRs are directed against unmutated variant regions. Researchers took repertoire samples only after the peak T cell response had come.

Produced via immunoSEQ multiplex PCR; TCRdb's table is partial and in-frame only. The sample lists 55,000 to 65,000 clones; around nine tenths were seen once. The CDR3 contains 17 residues. The germline V gene has CDR1 SGHRS and CDR2 YFSETQ. The V and J ends lost 0 bases and 8 bases, in that order; junction bases with no gene match: 10. V is TRBV5-1 and J is TRBJ2-1; 11 nucleotides match TRBD2. This sequence originates from an adult in good health. The sample here was peripheral blood, taken on day 0 of AZD1222 vaccination. In DNA form, the CDR3 reads TGCGCCAGCAGCTTGGTACTAGCGGGAGCAGAAGGTGATGAGCAGTTCTTC. It translates to CASSLVLAGAEGDEQFF.